The entry that follows covers one T cell receptor (beta chain) sequence. What it binds is unknown. This specimen comes from a study of T cell responses to AZD1222 COVID-19 vaccine. Study-wide context: Both about-4-week and about-12-week second-dose recipients were combined.

Notes on the study in general: Donors in the cohort were predominantly white British and more often female, and clonal diversity was possibly underestimated.

V lost 3 bases to trimming and J lost 1 base, with 13 bases between them. The CDR3 is made up of 15 amino acids. Germline V gives CDR1 SGHRS, CDR2 YFSETQ. Produced via immunoSEQ multiplex PCR; TCRdb's table is partial and in-frame only. Here the sample spans 100,000 or so clones, about 83% being singletons. The chain uses TRBV5-1 and TRBJ1-1; D is unresolved. The sample here was peripheral blood, taken on day 0 of AZD1222 vaccination. The sequence was obtained from an adult in good health. CDR3 sequence reads: CASSWGSYKNTEAFF. DNA for the CDR3: TGCGCCAGCAGCTGGGGTTCATATAAGAACACTGAAGCTTTCTTT.